Below are 24 T cell receptor beta chains sequenced from a single sample in a study of patients and donors after allogeneic stem cell transplantation. In TCRdb, the RT-PCR reads were re-called with MiXCR into one record per CDR3 protein. Of about 960,000 distinct CDR3 sequences listed, under 20% are singletons. The sequenced sample consisted of blood, either unsorted or a sorted T cell fraction (not recorded which). These receptors all stem from a human donor who was either an allogeneic HSCT recipient or a stem cell or donor lymphocyte infusion donor (not recorded which). It is not recorded whose cells these are; they may come from a transplant donor.

The chain couples TRBV3-1 to TRBJ2-7; TRBD1 might be the D (5 bases). The CDR3 has 14 residues. Germline V CDR1 and CDR2: LGHDT, YNNKEL (reference sequence). Between the trimmed V and J ends, which lost 2 bases and 0 bases, there was a span of 8 bases. DNA of the CDR3: TGTGCCAGCAGCCAACAGGACACCTCCTACGAGCAGTACTTC. This sequence encodes CASSQQDTSYEQYF.

This clonotype has a handful of counts. This sequence joins TRBV6-1 and TRBJ2-7; 10 nucleotides line up with TRBD1. The CDR3 covers 16 residues. Germline values: CDR1 MNHNS, CDR2 SASEGT. V trimming: 6 bases; J trimming: 4 bases; junction bases outside the gene matches: 12. DNA for the CDR3: TGTGCCAGCAGCCCAAACCCGGGACAGGGGACGTACGAGCAGTACTTC. Amino acid sequence: CASSPNPGQGTYEQYF.

On this clonotype: A read error may produce the germline difference seen at one junction end. The chain carries TRBV12-3 or TRBV12-4 and TRBJ2-1, with D perhaps assigned TRBD1 or TRBD2 (5 bases each). CDR3 length: 18 residues. CDR3 bases: TGTGCCAGCAATTTAATATTATTACGGGACCCAGGTACCCATGAGCAGTTCTTC. This encodes CASNLILLRDPGTHEQFF.

There are a few counts of this clonotype. The CDR3 bases are TGTGCCAGCAGCTTAGCGGGAGCGCCGAGCTCCTACAATGAGCAGTTCTTC. Translating it yields CASSLAGAPSSYNEQFF. The chain carries TRBV7-2 and TRBJ2-1, with D maybe TRBD2 (5 bases). The germline CDR1 and CDR2 sequences are SGHTA and FQGNSA. The CDR3 runs to 17 residues. The V and J ends lost 0 bases and 0 bases respectively, with 12 bases between them. Complete variable domain (other parts from reference TRBV7-2 and TRBJ2-1): GAGVSQSPSNKVTEKGKDVELRCDPISGHTALYWYRQSLGQGLEFLIYFQGNSAPDKSGLPSDRFSAERTGGSVSTLTIQRTQQEDSAVYLCASSLAGAPSSYNEQFFGPGTRLTVL.

This clonotype was seen a few times. The gene calls are TRBV12-3 or TRBV12-4 and TRBJ1-1; 9 bases align to TRBD1. Trimming took 4 bases from V and 0 from J; bases not matched to a gene: 6. This CDR3 has 16 amino acids. The CDR3 region has the DNA TGTGCCAGCAGTTCCACAGGGGGCCCTATGAACACTGAAGCTTTCTTT. It translates to CASSSTGGPMNTEAFF.

This clonotype has ten or more counts. This rearrangement joins TRBV9 to TRBJ2-2; unclear D gene. V lost 3 bases, J lost 1 base, and 7 bases lay in between. The CDR3 spans 14 residues. The germline V gene encodes CDR1 SGDLS and CDR2 YYNGEE. The CDR3 region is CASSARLNTGELFF. The CDR3 nucleotides are TGTGCCAGCAGCGCCCGACTGAACACCGGGGAGCTGTTTTTT.

This clonotype has only a few counts. This chain uses TRBV4-1 with TRBJ2-1; the match to TRBD1 covers 7 bases. Germline lookup yields CDR1 MGHRA and CDR2 YSYEKL. The CDR3 sequence is 16 residues long. Unmatched junction bases numbered 5, after V lost 0 bases and J lost 3 bases. DNA for the CDR3: TGCGCCAGCAGCCAAGATCAAGGGACAGACTACAATGAGCAGTTCTTC. Translation gives CASSQDQGTDYNEQFF.

The CDR3 DNA reads as TGCGCCAGCAGCCAGGGAACAGGGGGCTATAACACCGGGGAGCTGTTTTTT. Protein: CASSQGTGGYNTGELFF. J is TRBJ2-2 and V is TRBV4-3, with 9 nucleotides matching TRBD1. The length of the CDR3 is 17 residues. Germline assignment: CDR1 LGHNA and CDR2 YSLEER. J gave up 2 bases and V 3 bases, and 7 bases lay outside the gene matches.

This clonotype came up many times. This chain connects TRBV12-3 or TRBV12-4 to TRBJ2-2; D is unclear. The ends were cut back, 6 bases at V and 4 bases at J, with 9 bases in the middle. This CDR3 has 13 residues. CDR3: CASSLRTTGELFF. The CDR3 DNA reads TGTGCCAGCAGCCTCAGGACCACCGGGGAGCTGTTTTTT.

This clonotype showed up just a few times. The genes are TRBV5-1 and TRBJ1-1, with D possibly TRBD1 on 5 matching bases. This CDR3 is built from 11 residues. Germline-derived CDR1 and CDR2 are SGHRS and YFSETQ. V was clipped by 5 bases and J by 3 bases, with 5 bases between them. The CDR3 loop reads CASRGHTEAFF. Here the CDR3 DNA reads TGCGCCAGCAGGGGACACACTGAAGCTTTCTTT.

This chain joins TRBV3-1 and TRBJ2-2; weak D call: TRBD2 (5 bases). CDR3 length: 15 residues. Germline CDR1 is LGHDT and CDR2 is YNNKEL (reference sequence). V lost 3 bases to trimming and J lost 6 bases, with 14 bases between them. The CDR3 nucleotides are TGTGCCAGCAGCCAGGCCGGACTCGTCCCCGGGGAGCTGTTTTTT. Translating it yields CASSQAGLVPGELFF.

This clonotype was picked up a small number of times. The chain uses TRBV12-3 or TRBV12-4 and TRBJ1-2; TRBD1 agrees at 9 bases. After removal of 3 bases from V and 7 bases from J, the junction contained 6 bases not matched to a gene. The CDR3 runs to 14 residues. DNA for the CDR3: TGTGCCAGCAGTTTCCGGGACAGGGCGACTGGCTACACCTTC. This translates into CASSFRDRATGYTF.

The chain carries TRBV19 and TRBJ2-1, with no clear D. CDR1 and CDR2 (germline): LNHDA, SQIVND (reference sequence). This CDR3 spans 13 amino acids. Deletions cut 7 bases from V and 4 bases from J, with 11 bases between. In DNA form, the CDR3 reads TGTGCCAGTAATACAGTCGATTACAATGAGCAGTTCTTC. It specifies CASNTVDYNEQFF.

This CDR3 reads CASSLKIDRTGRTEAFF. Written as DNA, the CDR3 is TGCGCCAGCAGCTTGAAAATTGATCGGACGGGAAGGACTGAAGCTTTCTTT. This rearrangement joins TRBV5-1 to TRBJ1-1; D not certain. The CDR3 is made up of 17 amino acids. The V and J ends lost 1 base and 5 bases respectively, with 21 bases between them. The germline V gene encodes CDR1 SGHRS and CDR2 YFSETQ.

The chain uses TRBV27 and TRBJ2-1, with 10 nucleotides matching TRBD2. CDR1 is MNHEY, CDR2 SMNVEV, per germline (reference sequence). V shed 5 bases, J shed 6 bases, and the junction held 7 bases outside the gene matches. The CDR3 spans 15 residues. CDR3 amino acids: CASSEAGGPLNEQFF. The CDR3, as DNA: TGTGCCAGCAGTGAAGCGGGAGGGCCCCTCAATGAGCAGTTCTTC.

This clonotype was seen more than once but under ten times. V and J are TRBV7-9 and TRBJ2-7; D ambiguous. Trimming left V 2 bases short and J 7 bases short, with 15 bases between. CDR3 length equals 14 residues. Germline CDR1 SEHNR, CDR2 FQNEAQ (reference sequence). In DNA form, the CDR3 reads TGTGCCAGCAGCTTAAAACCCGCGATTTCAGAGCAGTACTTC. It yields the protein CASSLKPAISEQYF.

This clonotype was picked up a small number of times. The CDR3 reads CSARDLAGGSYEQYF. For the CDR3, the DNA is TGCAGTGCTAGAGACCTAGCGGGCGGCTCCTACGAGCAGTACTTC. V and J are TRBV20-1 and TRBJ2-7; 8 bases are a match to TRBD2. CDR1 is DFQATT, CDR2 SNEGSKA, per germline (reference sequence). CDR3 length: 15 amino acids. J was trimmed by 0 bases and V by 0 bases; bases with no gene match: 4.

This clonotype appeared a few times. At one end the junction does not follow the germline gene, possibly because of a read error. The DNA for the CDR3 is TGCGTCAGCAGTATATCGGGACCTTTGGATTCACCCCTCCACTTT. As protein: CVSSISGPLDSPLHF. J is TRBJ1-6 and V is TRBV5-1, with a weak D call TRBD1 (5 bases). Germline assignment: CDR1 SGHRS and CDR2 YFSETQ. The CDR3 has 15 amino acids.

The table lists this clonotype with many counts. The junction and the germline gene differ at one end; a read error may be behind it. V and J are TRBV6-5 and TRBJ1-1, with D possibly matching TRBD1 (6 bases). CDR1 is MNHEY and CDR2 is SVGAGI in the germline V gene. This CDR3 is 14 amino acids long. The CDR3 region is CASSYWAGAAQAFF. The CDR3 nucleotides are TGTGCCAGTAGTTACTGGGCAGGGGCCGCTCAAGCTTTCTTT.

This clonotype has more than one count but fewer than ten. V and J are TRBV3-1 and TRBJ2-7; weak D call: TRBD1 (6 bases). Trimming removed 2 bases at V and 4 bases at J, with 12 bases between. The CDR3 is 14 amino acids. Germline V gives CDR1 LGHDT, CDR2 YNNKEL (reference sequence). CDR3: CASSQRTVKYEQYF. The CDR3 nucleotides read TGTGCCAGCAGCCAAAGGACAGTTAAATACGAGCAGTACTTC.

The gene calls are TRBV20-1 and TRBJ2-3; D might be TRBD1 (7 bases). Trimming left V 5 bases short and J 0 bases short, with 15 bases between. Germline CDR1 reads DFQATT; CDR2 reads SNEGSKA (reference sequence). The CDR3 spans 15 residues. The DNA of the CDR3 is TGCAGTGCTCCCCAGACAGGGACTAGCACAGATACGCAGTATTTT. It translates to CSAPQTGTSTDTQYF.

At least ten counts were recorded for this clonotype. The genes are TRBV20-1 and TRBJ2-1; 8 nucleotides align to TRBD2. CDR1 and CDR2 (germline): DFQATT, SNEGSKA (reference sequence). This CDR3 spans 14 amino acids. V lost 3 bases to trimming and J lost 5 bases; unmatched junction nucleotides: 6. The chain's CDR3 is CSASGTRNNNEQFF. The CDR3 nucleotides read TGCAGTGCTAGCGGGACTAGGAATAACAATGAGCAGTTCTTC.

This clonotype was counted at least ten times. The chain links TRBV5-1 to TRBJ1-1; TRBD1 is a possible D gene (5 bases). From germline, CDR1 is SGHRS and CDR2 YFSETQ. The CDR3 has 15 amino acids. V dropped 0 bases and J dropped 2 bases, with 11 bases sitting between them. The CDR3 sequence is CASSLAGDSNTEAFF. DNA for the CDR3: TGCGCCAGCAGCTTGGCCGGGGACTCCAACACTGAAGCTTTCTTT.

Regarding this clonotype: This may come from a read error, since a much larger clone is one base off. The V call is TRBV12-3 or TRBV12-4, the J call TRBJ2-3, with D uncertain. V was shortened by 7 bases and J by 4 bases, with 12 bases between the two germline ends. The CDR3 is 13 residues long. The CDR3 loop reads CASNSGSADTQYF. The CDR3 nucleotides are TGTGCCAGCAACTCGGGCTCGGCAGATACGCAGTATTTT.